This T cell receptor (beta chain) was profiled in a study of Graves' ophthalmopathy and Graves' hyperthyroidism (dated by TCRdb to 2016 to 2019). Study-wide context: Peripheral blood samples were taken at the time of initial diagnosis, before any treatment was given. For independent validation, a separate cohort was made up of 18 hyperthyroidism patients plus 17 patients who later progressed from hyperthyroidism to ophthalmopathy. In total, around 130 blood samples were TCR-sequenced: fewer than 50 ophthalmopathy, around 75 hyperthyroidism and approximately 17 hyperthyroidism-to-ophthalmopathy patients. The study used TCR beta repertoire signatures to distinguish Graves' ophthalmopathy from Graves' hyperthyroidism and to predict progression to ophthalmopathy. In over 5 hyperthyroidism patients, the T-cell repertoire of thyroid tissue was compared with the T-cell repertoire of blood. To explore V-J signatures that separate ophthalmopathy from hyperthyroidism, a discovery set of about a hundred patients was enrolled, consisting of approximately 44 with ophthalmopathy and 55 to 65 with stable hyperthyroidism. Following sample collection, hyperthyroidism patients were given methimazole at a starting dose of 30 mg daily, and ophthalmopathy patients were given high-dose intravenous methylprednisolone.

Ophthalmopathy patients were characterized by moderately to severely active disease, a Clinical Activity Score of at least 3, a NOSPECS grade of at least 4, and a disease duration under 3 months. Patients were excluded if they had other autoimmune diseases, uncontrolled infections, pregnancy or lactation. Diagnosis was based on clinical symptoms, serum thyroxine, TRAb, thyroid ultrasound and orbital computed tomography. Using Ficoll-Paque density gradient centrifugation, PBMCs were isolated from 8.5 to 10 ml of fresh peripheral blood. Trizol reagent was used to extract the total RNA, and its quality was then checked on an Agilent 2100 Bioanalyzer. At least ten counts were recorded for this clonotype. This clone's antigen is unknown. Per-base quality was not reported, and no clone a single base away is much larger than it. Paper-wide results and their limitations: Ophthalmopathy was separated from stable hyperthyroidism by the 13-signature model with around 88% sensitivity and 81% to 84% specificity in cross-validation and with 80%/75% in the test set. Most expanded thyroid clonotypes with frequency above 0.001 were also detected in blood, suggesting blood repertoires may reflect the thyroid immune response. In validation, the model predicted ophthalmopathy progression with more than 70% sensitivity and around 72% specificity; approximately 12 predicted patients were CT-confirmed with GO in a median of roughly 6.8 months. No statistical method was used to set the sample size in advance, and the investigators knew which group each participant was assigned to.

For repertoire sequencing, TCR beta CDR3 regions were amplified from RNA transcripts. The first round of RT-PCR was done with HTBI primers and the Qiagen OneStep RT-PCR kit, and was followed by a second round of multiplex PCR, then size selection and purification. The libraries underwent paired-end sequencing with 100 bp reads on an Illumina HiSeq2000. On the study's bioinformatics: SOAPnuke was used for read processing, and reads with adapters, uncalled bases, a mean Phred below 15, or no exact constant-primer or identifier match were discarded. High-quality paired reads were merged with COPE v1.2.5. Unique nucleotide sequences were defined as clonotypes and aligned to IMGT TRB V, D and J references using MiTCR v1.1. The analysis was limited to V-J combinations with a frequency above 0.0001, which together covered 99.2% of repertoires. A TCR clonal expansion and chaos score per V-J combination was defined as the ratio of F50 clonal expansion to chaos observed in the TCRdist matrix. Welch's t-statistics and random forest were used to reduce the features to around 13 V-J combinations, which were then used as input to a naive Bayes classifier. The similarity between thyroid and blood repertoires was quantified using the Morisita-Horn index. TCRdb trimmed the raw reads at Q25, called clones with MiXCR and kept productive beta chains. Here each entry gathers all rows of one CDR3 protein and keeps the most common genes and DNA. Here the V and J calls rest on TCRdb's processing, not on the authors' analysis. For this sample the table gives over 650,000 distinct CDR3 sequences, of which about 41% were detected only once. Of the sample, over 2.5% falls within the top ten clones.

The CDR3 runs 15 residues from the cysteine to the phenylalanine. The retained sequence is limited to the CDR3, 45 bases, with the frame set at the first base. As encoded in the germline V gene, CDR1 is SGDLS while CDR2 is YYNGEE. Trimming removed 4 bases from V and 5 bases from J; the gene matches leave 10 bases unexplained. The TCR sequence derives from an adult man with Graves' ophthalmopathy. Sequenced: peripheral blood. The chain was built from TRBV9 and TRBJ2-5; TRBD2 aligns with 8 central bases. The nucleotide sequence reads TGTGCCAGCAGCCCCGGACTAGCACGGGGGGAGACCCAGTACTTC. This yields the protein CASSPGLARGETQYF.